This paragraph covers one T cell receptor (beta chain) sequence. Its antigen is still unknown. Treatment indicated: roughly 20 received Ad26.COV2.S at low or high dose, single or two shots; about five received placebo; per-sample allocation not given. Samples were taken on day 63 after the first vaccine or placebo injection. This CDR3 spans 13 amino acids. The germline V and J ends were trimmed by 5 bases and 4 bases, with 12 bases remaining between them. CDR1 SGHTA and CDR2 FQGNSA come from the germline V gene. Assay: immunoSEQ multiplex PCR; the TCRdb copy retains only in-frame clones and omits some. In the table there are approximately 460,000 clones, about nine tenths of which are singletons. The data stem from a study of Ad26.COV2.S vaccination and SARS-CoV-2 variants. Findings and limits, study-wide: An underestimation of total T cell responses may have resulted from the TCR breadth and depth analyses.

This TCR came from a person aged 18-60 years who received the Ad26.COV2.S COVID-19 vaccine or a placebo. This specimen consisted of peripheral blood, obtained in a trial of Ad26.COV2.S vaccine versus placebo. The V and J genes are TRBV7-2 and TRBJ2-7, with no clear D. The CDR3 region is CASSASPLYEQYF. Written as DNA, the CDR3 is TGTGCCAGCAGCGCCTCTCCCCTTTACGAGCAGTACTTC.